The source of this T cell receptor beta chain is a study of blood T cells in healthy people across ages. CDR3 length equals 14 residues. Trimming removed 8 bases from V and 5 bases from J, with 17 bases in between. Germline V CDR1 and CDR2: MNHNY, SVGAGI (reference sequence). As concerns this clonotype: What it recognizes is unknown.

Points from the study as a whole: Both naive CD4+ cell counts and diversity were greater in long-lived donors than in aged donors. Correlation between TCR beta diversity and naive T cell percentage was strong. Observed TCR beta diversity per million T cells went down as age went up. This fall followed a roughly linear course with age.

For the second PCR, which ran for about 7 to 11 cycles, a sample-barcoded 5' primer and a J-beta primer mix were used. TCRdb independently ran MiXCR on the 5' RACE reads; one entry per CDR3 protein. The data hold around 1,100,000 distinct CDR3 sequences, with 30% to 40% observed a single time. V is TRBV6-6 and J is TRBJ2-3, with D perhaps given as TRBD1 or TRBD2 (5 bases each). The sequence was collected from a man between 18 and 29 years old in good health. Sequences were obtained from blood. CDR3 sequence (DNA): TGTGCCAGCCCTGAGGGTCAGGGAAGAGATACGCAGTATTTT. This encodes CASPEGQGRDTQYF.